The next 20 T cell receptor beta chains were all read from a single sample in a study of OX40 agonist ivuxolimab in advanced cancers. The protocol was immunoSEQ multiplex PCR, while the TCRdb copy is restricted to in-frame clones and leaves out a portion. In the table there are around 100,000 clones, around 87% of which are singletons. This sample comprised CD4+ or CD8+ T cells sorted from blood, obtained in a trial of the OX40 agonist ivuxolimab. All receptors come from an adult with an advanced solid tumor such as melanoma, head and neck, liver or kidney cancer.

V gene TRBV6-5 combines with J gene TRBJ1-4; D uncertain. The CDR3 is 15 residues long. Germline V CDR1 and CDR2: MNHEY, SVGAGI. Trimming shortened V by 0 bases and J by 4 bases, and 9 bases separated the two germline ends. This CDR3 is CASSYSRFSNEKLFF. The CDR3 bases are TGTGCCAGCAGTTACTCACGGTTCAGTAATGAAAAACTGTTTTTT.

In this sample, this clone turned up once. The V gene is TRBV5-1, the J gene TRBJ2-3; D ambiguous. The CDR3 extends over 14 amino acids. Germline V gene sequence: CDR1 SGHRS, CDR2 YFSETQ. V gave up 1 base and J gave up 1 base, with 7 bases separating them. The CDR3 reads CASSLIQGTDTQYF. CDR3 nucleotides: TGCGCCAGCAGCTTGATCCAGGGCACAGATACGCAGTATTTT.

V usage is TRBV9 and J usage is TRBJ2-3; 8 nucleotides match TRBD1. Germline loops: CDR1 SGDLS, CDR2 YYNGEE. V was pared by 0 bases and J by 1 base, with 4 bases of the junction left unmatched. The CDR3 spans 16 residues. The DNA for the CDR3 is TGTGCCAGCAGCGTAGCTCCGACAGGGGGCACAGATACGCAGTATTTT. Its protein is CASSVAPTGGTDTQYF.

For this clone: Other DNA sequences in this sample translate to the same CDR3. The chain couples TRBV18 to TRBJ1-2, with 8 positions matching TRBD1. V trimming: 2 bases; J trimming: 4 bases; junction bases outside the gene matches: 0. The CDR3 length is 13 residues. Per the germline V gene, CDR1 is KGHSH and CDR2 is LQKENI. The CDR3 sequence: CASSPGQGYGYTF. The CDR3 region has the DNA TGTGCCAGCTCACCAGGACAGGGCTATGGCTACACCTTC.

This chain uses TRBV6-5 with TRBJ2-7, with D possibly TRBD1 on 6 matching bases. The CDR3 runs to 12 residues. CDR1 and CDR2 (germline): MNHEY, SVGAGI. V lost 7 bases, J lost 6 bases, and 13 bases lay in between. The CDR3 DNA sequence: TGTGCCAGCAAGGGGGTGATCCCCGAGCAGTACTTC. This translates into CASKGVIPEQYF.

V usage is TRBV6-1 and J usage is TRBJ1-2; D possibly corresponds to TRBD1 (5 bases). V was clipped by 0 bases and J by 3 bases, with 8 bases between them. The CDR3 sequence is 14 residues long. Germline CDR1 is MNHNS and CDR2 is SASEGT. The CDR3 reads CASSEAAGDYGYTF. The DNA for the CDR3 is TGTGCCAGCAGTGAAGCTGCGGGGGACTATGGCTACACCTTC.

Here the CDR3 reads CASSELSEAYGYTF. The CDR3, as DNA: TGTGCCAGCAGTGAACTTTCGGAGGCTTATGGCTACACCTTC. The rearrangement joins TRBV6-1 to TRBJ1-2; unclear D gene. V dropped 2 bases and J dropped 5 bases, with 12 bases sitting between them. This CDR3 comprises 14 residues. Germline V gene lookup returns CDR1 MNHNS and CDR2 SASEGT.

CDR3 DNA sequence: TGTGCCAGCAGTAAATCCGGGACAGGGATAAGCGAGCAGTACTTC. Protein sequence: CASSKSGTGISEQYF. The chain links TRBV2 to TRBJ2-7; 9 bases fit TRBD1. The CDR3 has 15 residues. The germline CDR1 and CDR2 sequences are SNHLY and FYNNEI. V shed 5 bases, J shed 6 bases, and the junction held 11 bases outside the gene matches.

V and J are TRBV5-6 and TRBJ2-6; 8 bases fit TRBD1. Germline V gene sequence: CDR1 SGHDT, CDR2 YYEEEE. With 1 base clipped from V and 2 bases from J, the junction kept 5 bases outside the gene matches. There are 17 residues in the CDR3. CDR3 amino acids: CASSLRQTGAGANVLTF. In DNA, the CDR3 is TGTGCCAGCAGCTTGCGCCAGACAGGGGCTGGGGCCAACGTCCTGACTTTC.

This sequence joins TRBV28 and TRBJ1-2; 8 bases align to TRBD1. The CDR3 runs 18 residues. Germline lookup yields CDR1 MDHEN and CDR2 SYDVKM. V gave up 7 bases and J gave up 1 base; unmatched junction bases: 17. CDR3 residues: CASTAQQGATFSNYGYTF. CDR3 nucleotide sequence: TGTGCCAGCACCGCCCAGCAGGGGGCGACGTTCAGTAACTATGGCTACACCTTC.

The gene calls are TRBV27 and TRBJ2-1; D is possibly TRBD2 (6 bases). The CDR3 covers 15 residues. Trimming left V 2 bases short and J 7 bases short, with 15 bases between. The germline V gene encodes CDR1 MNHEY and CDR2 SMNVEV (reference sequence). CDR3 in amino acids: CASSLGRPVINEQFF. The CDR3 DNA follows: TGTGCCAGCAGTTTAGGGAGGCCTGTTATAAATGAGCAGTTCTTC.

The CDR3 sequence: CSASRLGELFF. CDR3 DNA: TGCAGTGCTAGTAGATTGGGGGAGCTGTTTTTT. The chain employs TRBV20-1 and TRBJ2-2, with D hard to call. The germline CDR1 and CDR2 sequences are DFQATT and SNEGSKA (reference sequence). The V end was cut by 3 bases, the J end by 8 bases, with 7 bases between. The CDR3 runs to 11 residues.

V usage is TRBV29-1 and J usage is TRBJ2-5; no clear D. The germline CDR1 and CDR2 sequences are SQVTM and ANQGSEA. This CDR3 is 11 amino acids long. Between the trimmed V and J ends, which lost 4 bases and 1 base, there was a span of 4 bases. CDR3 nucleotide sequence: TGCAGCGTTGGGTCCCAAGAGACCCAGTACTTC. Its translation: CSVGSQETQYF.

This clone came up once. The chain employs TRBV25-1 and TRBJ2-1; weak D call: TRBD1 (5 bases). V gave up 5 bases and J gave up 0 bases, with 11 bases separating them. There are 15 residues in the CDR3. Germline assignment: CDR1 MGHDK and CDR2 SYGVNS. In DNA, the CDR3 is TGTGCCAGCAGTCTCACAGGTAGCTCCTACAATGAGCAGTTCTTC. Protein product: CASSLTGSSYNEQFF.

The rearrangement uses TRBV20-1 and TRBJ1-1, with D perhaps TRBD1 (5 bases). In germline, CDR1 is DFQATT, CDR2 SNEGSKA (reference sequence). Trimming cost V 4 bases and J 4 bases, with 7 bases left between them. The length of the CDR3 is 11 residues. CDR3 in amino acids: CSAMGVTEAFF. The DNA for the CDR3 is TGCAGTGCTATGGGGGTCACTGAAGCTTTCTTT.

The CDR3 here is CAWSVELSRNTIYF. CDR3 DNA: TGTGCCTGGAGTGTCGAGTTAAGCCGAAACACCATATATTTT. The chain recombines TRBV30 with TRBJ1-3; D remains unclear. CDR1 is GTSNPN and CDR2 is SVGIG in the germline V gene (reference sequence). The CDR3 consists of 14 residues. V was trimmed by 0 bases and J by 5 bases, leaving 11 bases between them.

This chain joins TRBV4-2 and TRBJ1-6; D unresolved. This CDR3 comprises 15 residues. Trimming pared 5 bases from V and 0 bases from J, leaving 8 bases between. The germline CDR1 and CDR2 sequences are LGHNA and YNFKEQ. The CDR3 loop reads CASSLGRSYNSPLHF. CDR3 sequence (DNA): TGTGCCAGCAGCTTGGGCCGCTCCTATAATTCACCCCTCCACTTT.

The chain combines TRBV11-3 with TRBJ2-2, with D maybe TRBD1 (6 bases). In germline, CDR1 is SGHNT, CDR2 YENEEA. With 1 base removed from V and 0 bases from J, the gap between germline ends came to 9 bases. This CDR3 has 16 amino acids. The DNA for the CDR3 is TGTGCCAGCAGCTTAGGTGCAGGGGCGAACACCGGGGAGCTGTTTTTT. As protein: CASSLGAGANTGELFF.

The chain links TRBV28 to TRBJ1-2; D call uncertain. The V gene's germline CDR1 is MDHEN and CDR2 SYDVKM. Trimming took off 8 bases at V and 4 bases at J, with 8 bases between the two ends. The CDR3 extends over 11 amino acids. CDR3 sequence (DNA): TGTGCCAGCTGGGATGTCTATGGCTACACCTTC. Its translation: CASWDVYGYTF.

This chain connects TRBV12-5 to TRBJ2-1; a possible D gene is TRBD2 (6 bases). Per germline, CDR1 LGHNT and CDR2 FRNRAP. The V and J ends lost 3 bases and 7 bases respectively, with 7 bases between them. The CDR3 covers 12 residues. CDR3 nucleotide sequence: TGTGCTAGTGGTTTCAGCGGGAATGAGCAGTTCTTC. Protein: CASGFSGNEQFF.